The clone carrying this T cell receptor beta chain was found a few times. Its matching antigen is unknown. This sample stems from a study of CD8+ T cells in alopecia areata. cDNA serving as the sequencing template came from extracted, reverse transcribed RNA. Profiling relied on immunoSEQ multiplex PCR, and the TCRdb table lists in-frame clones only, not all of them. Altogether 100,000 to 150,000 clones are present, about 50% being singletons, with the ten largest covering over 9.5%. Peripheral blood and lesional scalp punch biopsies came from alopecia areata patients. Germline V gives CDR1 SQVTM, CDR2 ANQGSEA. Trimming pared 6 bases from V and 5 bases from J, leaving 13 bases between. The CDR3 is 12 residues long. General study results and limits: Between patients, shared TCR sequences were less clear than in mice. This was possibly due in part to HLA diversity in the patient population. Tissue-resident alphabeta T cells belonging to normal skin likewise get sequenced within scalp specimens.

The sequence came from a human donor with alopecia areata. The chain has TRBV29-1 and TRBJ1-2, with D maybe TRBD1 (6 bases). The sample consisted of NKG2D-low CD8+ T cells sorted from blood. Here the CDR3 reads CSVPRGAYGYTF. Written as DNA, the CDR3 is TGCAGCGTGCCCAGGGGCGCTTATGGCTACACCTTC. The full variable domain, completed using reference TRBV29-1 and TRBJ1-2, is SAVISQKPSRDICQRGTSLTIQCQVDSQVTMMFWYRQQPGQSLTLIATANQGSEATYESGFVIDKFPISRPNLTFSTLTVSNMSPEDSSIYLCSVPRGAYGYTFGSGTRLTVV.